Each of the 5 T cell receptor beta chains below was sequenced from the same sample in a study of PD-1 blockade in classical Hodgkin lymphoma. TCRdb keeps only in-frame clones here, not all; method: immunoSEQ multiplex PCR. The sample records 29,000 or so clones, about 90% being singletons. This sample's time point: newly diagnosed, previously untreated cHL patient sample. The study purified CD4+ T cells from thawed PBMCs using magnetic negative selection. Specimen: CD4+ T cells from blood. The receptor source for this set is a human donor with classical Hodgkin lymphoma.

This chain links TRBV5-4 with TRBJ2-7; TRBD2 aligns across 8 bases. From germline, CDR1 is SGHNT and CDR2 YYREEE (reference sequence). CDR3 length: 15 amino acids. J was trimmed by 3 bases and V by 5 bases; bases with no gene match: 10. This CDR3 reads CASSPTGGRNYEQYF. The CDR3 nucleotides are TGTGCCAGCAGTCCCACTGGCGGGAGGAACTACGAGCAGTACTTC.

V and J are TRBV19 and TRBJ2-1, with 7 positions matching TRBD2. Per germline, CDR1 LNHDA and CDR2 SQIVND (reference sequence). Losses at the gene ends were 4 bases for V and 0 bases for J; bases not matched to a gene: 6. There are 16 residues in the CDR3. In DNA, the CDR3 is TGTGCCAGTAGTAAGGGACGCGGGAGCTCCTACAATGAGCAGTTCTTC. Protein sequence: CASSKGRGSSYNEQFF.

The CDR3 loop reads CASSSHRGTPTEAFF. Written as DNA, the CDR3 is TGCGCCAGCAGCTCCCACAGGGGGACCCCCACTGAAGCTTTCTTT. The chain uses TRBV5-1 and TRBJ1-1; 8 bases map to TRBD1. Per germline, CDR1 SGHRS and CDR2 YFSETQ. The CDR3 has 15 amino acids. The V and J ends lost 3 bases and 4 bases, in that order; junction bases with no gene match: 8.

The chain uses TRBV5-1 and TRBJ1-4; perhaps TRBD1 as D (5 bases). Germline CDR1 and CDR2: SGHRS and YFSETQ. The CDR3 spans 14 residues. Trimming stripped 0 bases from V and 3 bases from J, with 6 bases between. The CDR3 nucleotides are TGCGCCAGCAGCTTGGGAGGGGCTAATGAAAAACTGTTTTTT. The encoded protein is CASSLGGANEKLFF.

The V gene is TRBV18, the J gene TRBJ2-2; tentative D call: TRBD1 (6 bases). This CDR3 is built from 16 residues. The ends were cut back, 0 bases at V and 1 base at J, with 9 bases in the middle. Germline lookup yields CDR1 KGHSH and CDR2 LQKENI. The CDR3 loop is CASSPPRGLNTGELFF. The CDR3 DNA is TGTGCCAGCTCACCACCCAGGGGATTGAACACCGGGGAGCTGTTTTTT.